This is a list of T cell receptor beta chains from one sample in a study of blood T cell repertoires in COVID-19. The assay was immunoSEQ multiplex PCR, and TCRdb's table has in-frame clones only and misses some. The repertoire consists of over 50,000 clones, with more than 75% occurring once and the leading ten covering under 30%. The specimen sequenced was peripheral blood. The receptors here all came from a human donor in a cohort sampled during active COVID-19. CDR3s include the opening cysteine and the closing phenylalanine or tryptophan.

v_gene: TRBV10-1; j_gene: TRBJ1-2; CDR3aa: CASSESPGSHYGYTF
v_gene: TRBV27; j_gene: TRBJ2-2; CDR3aa: CASTPGSNTGELFF
v_gene: TRBV6-5; j_gene: TRBJ1-5; CDR3aa: CASKGGDQPQHF
v_gene: TRBV9; j_gene: TRBJ1-1; CDR3aa: CASSSRTGGNTEAFF
v_gene: TRBV19; j_gene: TRBJ1-6; CDR3aa: CASSKLSIGSPLHF
v_gene: TRBV3-1/TRBV3-2; j_gene: TRBJ2-3; CDR3aa: CASSQDPFSTDTQYF
v_gene: TRBV14; j_gene: TRBJ2-7; CDR3aa: CASSRAGSSYEQYF
v_gene: TRBV10-3; j_gene: TRBJ2-7; CDR3aa: CAIGEGKGSYEQYF
v_gene: TRBV3-1/TRBV3-2; j_gene: TRBJ2-3; CDR3aa: CASRKGLSRADTQYF
v_gene: TRBV2; j_gene: TRBJ2-2; CDR3aa: CASSESQGFGGELFF
v_gene: TRBV5-5; j_gene: TRBJ2-7; CDR3aa: CASSWVGGDPYEQYF
v_gene: TRBV10-3; j_gene: TRBJ1-2; CDR3aa: CAIRQGGVGYTF
v_gene: TRBV29-1; j_gene: TRBJ2-3; CDR3aa: CSALRGTSATDTQYF
v_gene: TRBV2; j_gene: TRBJ2-7; CDR3aa: CASSEARRDSYEQYF
v_gene: TRBV9; j_gene: TRBJ1-4; CDR3aa: CASSASGQNEKLFF
v_gene: TRBV11-3; j_gene: TRBJ2-7; CDR3aa: CASSAGTGSDEQYF
v_gene: TRBV5-4; j_gene: TRBJ2-7; CDR3aa: CASSSVPPGEQYF
v_gene: TRBV2; j_gene: TRBJ1-5; CDR3aa: CASSADGNQPQHF
v_gene: TRBV11-2; j_gene: TRBJ2-7; CDR3aa: CASSSTSGPVYEQYF
v_gene: TRBV9; j_gene: TRBJ1-5; CDR3aa: CASSVGGDNQPQHF
v_gene: TRBV5-4; j_gene: TRBJ1-2; CDR3aa: CASSFPDRVGYGYTF
v_gene: TRBV7-9; j_gene: TRBJ2-7; CDR3aa: CASSLASGRGNSYEQYF
v_gene: TRBV7-9; j_gene: TRBJ1-1; CDR3aa: CASSLAGTEAFF
v_gene: TRBV27; j_gene: TRBJ2-1; CDR3aa: CASRGLAGYSSYNEQFF
v_gene: TRBV28; j_gene: TRBJ1-2; CDR3aa: CASSDRVGYTF
v_gene: TRBV18; j_gene: TRBJ1-6; CDR3aa: CASSPRMGEANSPLHF
v_gene: TRBV5-1; j_gene: TRBJ2-1; CDR3aa: CASSFPRAGLAGGSSYNEQFF
v_gene: TRBV5-1; j_gene: TRBJ2-1; CDR3aa: CASSLSTSGNNEQFF
v_gene: TRBV2; j_gene: TRBJ1-2; CDR3aa: CASSDFSPTSNYGYTF
v_gene: TRBV5-1; j_gene: TRBJ1-5; CDR3aa: CASSLDSRSNQPQHF
v_gene: TRBV19; j_gene: TRBJ2-5; CDR3aa: CASSPRTGAGETQYF
v_gene: TRBV5-4; j_gene: TRBJ2-7; CDR3aa: CASSLERAAYEQYF
v_gene: TRBV4-2; j_gene: TRBJ2-7; CDR3aa: CASSQGGVLIYEQYF
v_gene: TRBV3-1/TRBV3-2; j_gene: TRBJ2-3; CDR3aa: CASSQYRGNTDTQYF
v_gene: TRBV7-9; j_gene: TRBJ1-1; CDR3aa: CASSLGQGAAFF
v_gene: TRBV11-3; j_gene: TRBJ2-2; CDR3aa: CASSRWTGRGGELFF
v_gene: TRBV12-3/TRBV12-4; j_gene: TRBJ2-7; CDR3aa: CASSRRQNEQYF
v_gene: TRBV28; j_gene: TRBJ2-2; CDR3aa: CASSLRQGSGELFF